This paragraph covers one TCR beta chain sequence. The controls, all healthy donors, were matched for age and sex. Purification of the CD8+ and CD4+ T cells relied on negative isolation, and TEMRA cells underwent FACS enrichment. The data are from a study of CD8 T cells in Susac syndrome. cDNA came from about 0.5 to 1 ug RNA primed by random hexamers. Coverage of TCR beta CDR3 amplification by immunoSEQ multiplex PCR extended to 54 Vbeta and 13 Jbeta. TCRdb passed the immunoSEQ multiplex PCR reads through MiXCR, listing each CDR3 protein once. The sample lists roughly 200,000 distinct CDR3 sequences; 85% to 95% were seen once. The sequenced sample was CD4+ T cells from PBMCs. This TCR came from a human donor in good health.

The CDR3 DNA reads TGTGCCAGCAGCTCTAACCCCCCCAGGCCTGGGGCCAACGTCCTGACTTTC. This gives the protein CASSSNPPRPGANVLTF. The genes are TRBV7-2 and TRBJ2-6; unclear D gene. This CDR3 contains 17 residues. V was shortened by 4 bases and J by 2 bases, with 15 bases between the two germline ends. In germline, CDR1 is SGHTA, CDR2 FQGNSA. Full variable domain (missing parts from reference TRBV7-2 and TRBJ2-6): GAGVSQSPSNKVTEKGKDVELRCDPISGHTALYWYRQSLGQGLEFLIYFQGNSAPDKSGLPSDRFSAERTGGSVSTLTIQRTQQEDSAVYLCASSSNPPRPGANVLTFGAGSRLTVL.